The clone carrying this TCR beta chain was detected only a few times. The antigen is not known. Germline CDR1 and CDR2: SGHTA and FQGNSA. This CDR3 spans 14 amino acids. The V end lost 1 base, the J end lost 8 bases, and 14 bases lay between the germline ends. These data are taken from a study of lymphopenia after photon versus proton radiotherapy. Measured with immunoSEQ multiplex PCR; TCRdb has only the in-frame clones, and not every one. The data hold about 14,000 clones, with under 90% observed a single time. Study-wide results and limits: Larger post-nadir TCR diversity loss correlated inversely with survival in deceased patients. Authors raise, but do not show, better survival with proton therapy. After lymphocyte nadir, photon-treated repertoires showed oligoclonal expansion, especially CD8+ Temra. Under photons, naive T cells and diversity fell while effector/memory populations rose.

The starting material was peripheral blood, obtained from a patient treated with photon-based radiotherapy. This sequence joins TRBV7-2 and TRBJ1-2; D not resolved. The clonotype originates from a man aged 45-65 years with gastric cancer. The CDR3 DNA is TGTGCCAGCAGCTTAGGACAACTGTATGTAGGCTACACCTTC. Protein product: CASSLGQLYVGYTF.